These T cell receptor beta chains were read from a single sample in a study of blood T cells in healthy people across ages. TCRdb processed the 5' RACE reads anew with MiXCR; each CDR3 protein has one entry. The table lists 730,000 or so distinct CDR3 sequences, roughly 41% of them singletons, with about 30% in the top ten. Specimen: blood. These receptors were taken from an elderly man in good health. CDR3s include the opening cysteine and the closing phenylalanine or tryptophan. The D gene is left open where the match is weak. Some rows have no size entry. The others give once, few or many, or a class for an expanded clone.

TRBV20-1	NA	NA	TRBJ2-5	TGCAGTGCTAGAGATTGGGGGGTACAAGAGACCCAGTACTTC	CSARDWGVQETQYF
TRBV7-3	NA	NA	TRBJ1-1	TGTGCCAGCAGCTTAACGGTGATGGCTCCGAACACTGAAGCTTTCTTT	CASSLTVMAPNTEAFF
TRBV2	NA	NA	TRBJ1-1	TGTGCCAGCAGTGAGGATAATCGAGAGGGCGAAGCTTTCTTT	CASSEDNREGEAFF
TRBV5-1	TRBD1	NA	TRBJ2-7	TGCGCCAGCAGCGCTGGACAGGGCGAGCAGTACTTC	CASSAGQGEQYF
TRBV28	NA	once	TRBJ2-1	TGTGCCAGCAGTCCATCCTTAAATAATGAGCAGTTCTTC	CASSPSLNNEQFF
TRBV28	NA	few	TRBJ2-6	TGTGCCGTACAGGGATATGGGGCCAACGTCCTGACTTTC	CAVQGYGANVLTF
TRBV20-1	NA	NA	TRBJ1-1	TGCAGTGCTAGAGTACTAAGAACAGGGCCTACTGAAGCTTTCTTT	CSARVLRTGPTEAFF
TRBV15	NA	NA	TRBJ2-5	TGTGCCACTTCAAAGGAGGGCTGCCAAGAGACCCAGTACTTC	CATSKEGCQETQYF
TRBV20-1	TRBD1	few	TRBJ2-1	TGCAGTGCTGGATCTCCGGGACAGGGTCTCGATGAGCAGTTCTTC	CSAGSPGQGLDEQFF
TRBV27	TRBD1	few	TRBJ1-4	TGTGCCAGCAGTCCGGGGGACAGACCAAATGAAAAACTGTTTTTT	CASSPGDRPNEKLFF
TRBV20-1	TRBD2	NA	TRBJ2-7	TGCAGTGCTAGATCCGGACTAGTTCCCTACAATGAGCAGTACTTC	CSARSGLVPYNEQYF
TRBV7-8	NA	many	TRBJ2-5	TGTGCCAGCAGCTTAGGCATGAAGACCCAGTACTTC	CASSLGMKTQYF
TRBV6-2/TRBV6-3	TRBD1	NA	TRBJ2-7	TGTGCCAGCAGTTACTCGCCCGGGACAGGGGTGTTTTACGAGCAGTACTTC	CASSYSPGTGVFYEQYF
TRBV20-1	TRBD2	NA	TRBJ2-2	TGCAGTGCTCGTCGAGGTTTCCCCCCTAGCGGAAACACCGGGGAGCTGTTTTTT	CSARRGFPPSGNTGELFF
TRBV20-1	NA	few	TRBJ1-6	TGCAGTGCTAGATGGGGCAGCGGCGCACGGGATTCACCCCTCCACTTT	CSARWGSGARDSPLHF
TRBV18	NA	NA	TRBJ2-1	TGTGCCAGCTCACCGGCAGGGAGCAACAATGAGCAGTTCTTC	CASSPAGSNNEQFF
TRBV5-5	TRBD2	NA	TRBJ2-7	TGTGCCAGCAGTCGGCGGGAGAAGGGCGAGCAGTACTTC	CASSRREKGEQYF
TRBV7-9	NA	few	TRBJ1-1	TGTGCCTCCAAACCCTCGGGGGGAATGAACACTGAAGCTTTCTTT	CASKPSGGMNTEAFF
TRBV20-1	NA	NA	TRBJ1-2	TGCAGTGCGTGGACTGATAACGATGGCTACACCTTC	CSAWTDNDGYTF
TRBV6-2/TRBV6-3	TRBD2	NA	TRBJ2-7	TGTGCCAGCACCCGATCTAGCGGGTCAACCTACGAGCAGTACTTC	CASTRSSGSTYEQYF
TRBV20-1	TRBD2	few	TRBJ2-7	TGCAGTGCTAGAGGCCCCAGGGAACTAGCGGGACCTCTCGACAATGAGCAGTACTTC	CSARGPRELAGPLDNEQYF
TRBV6-1	TRBD2	NA	TRBJ2-2	TGTGCCAGCAGTGAAGTAAGAGGGACTAGGAACACCGGGGAGCTGTTTTTT	CASSEVRGTRNTGELFF
TRBV10-2	TRBD1	NA	TRBJ2-3	TGCGCCAGCAGTGCCGCGACAGGGGTGAGGGGCACAGATACGCAGTATTTT	CASSAATGVRGTDTQYF
TRBV4-3	NA	many	TRBJ2-1	TGCGCCAGCAGCCGGACCGACAGGGAGCAGTTCTTC	CASSRTDREQFF
TRBV7-2	NA	NA	TRBJ2-3	TGTGCCAGCAGCTTAGCGGGAGGCGGGCTAAGCACAGATACGCAGTATTTT	CASSLAGGGLSTDTQYF
TRBV13	NA	many	TRBJ2-5	TGTGCCAGCAGCTATAGGTCAGGGAGAGAGACCCAGTACTTC	CASSYRSGRETQYF
TRBV5-1	TRBD2	NA	TRBJ2-3	TGCGCCAGCAGCACGGGACTAGCGGGAGCCCCCCACACGGGTACGCAGTATTTT	CASSTGLAGAPHTGTQYF
TRBV27	TRBD1	once	TRBJ2-1	TGTGCCTGCAGTCTTCGGACAGGGACCTACAATGAGCAGCTCTTC	CACSLRTGTYNEQLF
TRBV10-3	NA	NA	TRBJ2-2	TGTGCCATCAGTGAAGGGGATCTAACCGGGGAGCTGTTTTTT	CAISEGDLTGELFF
TRBV6-2/TRBV6-3	NA	NA	TRBJ1-3	TGTGCCAGCAGTTACTTCCACAACGCCGGAAACACCATATATTTT	CASSYFHNAGNTIYF